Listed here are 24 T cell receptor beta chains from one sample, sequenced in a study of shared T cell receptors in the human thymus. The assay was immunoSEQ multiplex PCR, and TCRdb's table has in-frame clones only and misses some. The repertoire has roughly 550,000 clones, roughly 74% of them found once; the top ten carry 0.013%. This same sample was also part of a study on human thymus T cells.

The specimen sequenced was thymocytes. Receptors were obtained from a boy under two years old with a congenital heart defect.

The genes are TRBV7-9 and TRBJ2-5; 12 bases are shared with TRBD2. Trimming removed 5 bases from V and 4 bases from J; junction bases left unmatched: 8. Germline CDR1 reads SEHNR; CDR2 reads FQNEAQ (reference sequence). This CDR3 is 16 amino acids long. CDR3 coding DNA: TGTGCCAGCAGCGAAAGACTAGCGGGAGTCCGAGAGACCCAGTACTTC. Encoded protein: CASSERLAGVRETQYF.

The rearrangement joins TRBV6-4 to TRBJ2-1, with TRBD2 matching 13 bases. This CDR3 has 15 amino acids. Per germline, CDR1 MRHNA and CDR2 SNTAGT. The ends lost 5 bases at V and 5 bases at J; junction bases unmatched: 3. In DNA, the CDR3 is TGTGCCAGCAGTCCGACTAGCGGGAGGAACAATGAGCAGTTCTTC. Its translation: CASSPTSGRNNEQFF.

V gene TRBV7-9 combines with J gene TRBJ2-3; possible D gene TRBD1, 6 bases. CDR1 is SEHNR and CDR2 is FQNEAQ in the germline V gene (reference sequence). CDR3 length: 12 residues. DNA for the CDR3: TGTGCATCTAGGGGGAAGGGAGATACGCAGTATTTT. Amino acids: CASRGKGDTQYF.

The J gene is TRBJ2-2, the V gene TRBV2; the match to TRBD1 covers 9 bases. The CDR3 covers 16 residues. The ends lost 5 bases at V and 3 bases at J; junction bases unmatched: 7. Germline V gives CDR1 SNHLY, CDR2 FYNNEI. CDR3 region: CASSLRTGEHTGELFF. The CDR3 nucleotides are TGTGCCAGCAGTCTTCGGACAGGGGAACACACCGGGGAGCTGTTTTTT.

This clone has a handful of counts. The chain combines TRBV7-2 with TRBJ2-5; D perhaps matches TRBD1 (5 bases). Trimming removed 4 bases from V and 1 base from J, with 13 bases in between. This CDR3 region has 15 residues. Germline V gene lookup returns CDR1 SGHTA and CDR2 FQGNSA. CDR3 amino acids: CASSWSGRGQETQYF. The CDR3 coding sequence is TGTGCCAGCAGCTGGTCGGGTAGGGGCCAAGAGACCCAGTACTTC.

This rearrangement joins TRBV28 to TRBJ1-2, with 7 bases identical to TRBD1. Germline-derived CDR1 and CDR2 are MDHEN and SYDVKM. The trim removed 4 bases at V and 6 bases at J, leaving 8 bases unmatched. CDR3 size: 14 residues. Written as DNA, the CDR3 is TGTGCCAGCAGTTCAAAGACAGGGAGAGATGGCTACACCTTC. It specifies CASSSKTGRDGYTF.

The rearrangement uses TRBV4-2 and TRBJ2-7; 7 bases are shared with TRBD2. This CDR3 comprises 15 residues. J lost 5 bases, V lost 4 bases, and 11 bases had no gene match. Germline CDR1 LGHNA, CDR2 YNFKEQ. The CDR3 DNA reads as TGTGCCAGCAGCCGCGGTTCCGGGACTAAGGACGAGCAGTACTTC. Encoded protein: CASSRGSGTKDEQYF.

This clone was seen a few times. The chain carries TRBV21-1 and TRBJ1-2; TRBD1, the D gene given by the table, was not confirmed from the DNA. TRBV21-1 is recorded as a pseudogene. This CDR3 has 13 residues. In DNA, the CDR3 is TGTGCCAGCAGCAAACAGGGGTACTATGGCTACACCTTC. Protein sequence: CASSKQGYYGYTF.

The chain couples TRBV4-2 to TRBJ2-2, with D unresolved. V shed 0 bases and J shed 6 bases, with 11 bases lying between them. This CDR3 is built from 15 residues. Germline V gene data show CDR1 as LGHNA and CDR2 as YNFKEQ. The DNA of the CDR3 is TGTGCCAGCAGCCAAGATATTGGGCAGCCCGGGGAGCTGTTTTTT. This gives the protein CASSQDIGQPGELFF.

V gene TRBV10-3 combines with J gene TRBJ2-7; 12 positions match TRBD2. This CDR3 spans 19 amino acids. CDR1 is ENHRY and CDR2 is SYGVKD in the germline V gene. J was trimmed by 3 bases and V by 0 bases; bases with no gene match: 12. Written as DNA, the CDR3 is TGTGCCATCAGTGAGTCGAGGCTGCCTAGCGGGGGGGATTTCTACGAGCAGTACTTC. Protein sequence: CAISESRLPSGGDFYEQYF.

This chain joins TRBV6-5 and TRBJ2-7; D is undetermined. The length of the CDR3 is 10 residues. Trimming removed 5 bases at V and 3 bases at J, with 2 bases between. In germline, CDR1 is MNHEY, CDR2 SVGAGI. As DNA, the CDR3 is TGTGCCAGCAGTCGCTACGAGCAGTACTTC. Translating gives CASSRYEQYF.

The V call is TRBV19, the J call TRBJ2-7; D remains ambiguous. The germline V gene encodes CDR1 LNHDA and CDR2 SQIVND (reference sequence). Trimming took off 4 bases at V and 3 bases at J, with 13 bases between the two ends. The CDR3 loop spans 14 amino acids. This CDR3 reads CASSTQWSFYEQYF. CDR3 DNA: TGTGCCAGTAGTACTCAGTGGTCCTTCTACGAGCAGTACTTC.

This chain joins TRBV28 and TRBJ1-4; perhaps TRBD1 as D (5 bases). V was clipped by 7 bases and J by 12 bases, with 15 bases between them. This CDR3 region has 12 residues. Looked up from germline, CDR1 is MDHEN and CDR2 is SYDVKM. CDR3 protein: CASNSGGLELFF. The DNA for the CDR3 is TGTGCCAGCAACAGCGGGGGGTTGGAACTGTTTTTT.

CDR3 residues: CASSQVGEGRVEQYF. As DNA, the CDR3 is TGCGCCAGCAGCCAGGTCGGTGAAGGGAGGGTGGAGCAGTACTTC. The chain couples TRBV4-3 to TRBJ2-7; 7 bases map to TRBD2. V dropped 3 bases and J dropped 7; count of bases not matched to a gene: 12. The CDR3 loop spans 15 amino acids. Per the germline V gene, CDR1 is LGHNA and CDR2 is YSLEER.

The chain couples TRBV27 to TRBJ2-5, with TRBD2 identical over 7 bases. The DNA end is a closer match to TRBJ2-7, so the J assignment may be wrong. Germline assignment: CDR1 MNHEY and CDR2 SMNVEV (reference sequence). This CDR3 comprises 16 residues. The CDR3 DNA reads TGTGCCAGCAGTGGCATTAGCGGGCCTAGCTCCTACGAGCAGTACTTC. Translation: CASSGISGPSSYEQYF.

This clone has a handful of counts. CDR3 sequence reads: CASSQDGTASRSYEQYF. In nucleotides, the CDR3 is TGCGCCAGCAGCCAAGATGGGACAGCGAGTAGGTCCTACGAGCAGTACTTC. The rearrangement links TRBV4-3 to TRBJ2-7; TRBD1 matches 7 bases. The CDR3 runs to 17 residues. V trimming: 0 bases; J trimming: 1 base; junction bases outside the gene matches: 9. CDR1 LGHNA and CDR2 YSLEER come from the germline V gene.

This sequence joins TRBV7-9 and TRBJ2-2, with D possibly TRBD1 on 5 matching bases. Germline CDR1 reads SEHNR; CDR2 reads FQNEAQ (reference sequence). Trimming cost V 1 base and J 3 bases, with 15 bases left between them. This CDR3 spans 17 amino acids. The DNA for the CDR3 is TGTGCCAGCAGCTTAGTGGGGCAGGGTGTCGACACCGGGGAGCTGTTTTTT. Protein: CASSLVGQGVDTGELFF.

For the CDR3, the DNA is TGTGCCAGCAGTGAACCGGGTGACTCTGGAAACACCATATATTTT. This sequence encodes CASSEPGDSGNTIYF. This rearrangement joins TRBV6-1 to TRBJ1-3; no definite D call. V was pared by 2 bases and J by 0 bases, with 8 bases between. Germline V gives CDR1 MNHNS, CDR2 SASEGT. The CDR3 is 15 amino acids.

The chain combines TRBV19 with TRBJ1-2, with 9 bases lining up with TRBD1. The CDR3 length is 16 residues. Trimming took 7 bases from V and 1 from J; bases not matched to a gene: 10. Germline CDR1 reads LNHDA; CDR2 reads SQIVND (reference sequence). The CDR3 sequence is CASTKMGQGDNYGYTF. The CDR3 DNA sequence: TGTGCCAGTACCAAGATGGGACAGGGAGATAACTATGGCTACACCTTC. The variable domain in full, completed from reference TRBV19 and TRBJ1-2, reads DGGITQSPKYLFRKEGQNVTLSCEQNLNHDAMYWYRQDPGQGLRLIYYSQIVNDFQKGDIAEGYSVSREKKESFPLTVTSAQKNPTAFYLCASTKMGQGDNYGYTFGSGTRLTVV.

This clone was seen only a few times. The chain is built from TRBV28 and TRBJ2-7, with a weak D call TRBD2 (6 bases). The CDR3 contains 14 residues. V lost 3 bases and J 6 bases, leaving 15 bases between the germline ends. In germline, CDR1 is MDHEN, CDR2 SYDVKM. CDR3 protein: CASSFERVESEQYF. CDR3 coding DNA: TGTGCCAGCAGTTTCGAGCGGGTGGAATCCGAGCAGTACTTC.

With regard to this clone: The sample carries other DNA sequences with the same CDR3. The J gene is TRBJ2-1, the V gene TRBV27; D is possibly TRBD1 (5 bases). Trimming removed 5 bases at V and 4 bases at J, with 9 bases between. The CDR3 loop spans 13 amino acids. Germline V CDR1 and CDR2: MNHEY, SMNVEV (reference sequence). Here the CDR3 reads CASSPRTYNEQFF. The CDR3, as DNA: TGTGCCAGCAGTCCGAGGACATACAATGAGCAGTTCTTC.

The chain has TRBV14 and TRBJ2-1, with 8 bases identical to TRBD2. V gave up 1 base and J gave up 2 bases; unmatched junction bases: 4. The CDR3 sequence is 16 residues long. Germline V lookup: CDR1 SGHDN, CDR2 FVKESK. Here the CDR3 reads CASSQGRRGAYNEQFF. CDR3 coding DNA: TGTGCCAGCAGCCAAGGCCGGCGGGGGGCCTACAATGAGCAGTTCTTC.

The CDR3 region is CASSAPFEGRAYGYTF. CDR3 DNA sequence: TGTGCCAGCAGTGCCCCCTTTGAGGGAAGGGCCTATGGCTACACCTTC. This chain uses TRBV6-1 with TRBJ1-2; D gene uncertain. Germline CDR1 and CDR2: MNHNS and SASEGT. V was pared by 4 bases and J by 4 bases, with 19 bases between. The length of the CDR3 is 16 residues.

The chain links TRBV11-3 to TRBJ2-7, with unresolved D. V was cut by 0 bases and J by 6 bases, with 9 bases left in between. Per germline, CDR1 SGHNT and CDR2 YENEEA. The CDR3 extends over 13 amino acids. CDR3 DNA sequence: TGTGCCAGCAGCTTAGAAGTTGAAGCCGAGCAGTACTTC. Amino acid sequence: CASSLEVEAEQYF. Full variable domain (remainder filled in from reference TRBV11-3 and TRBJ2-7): EAGVVQSPRYKIIEKKQPVAFWCNPISGHNTLYWYLQNLGQGPELLIRYENEEAVDDSQLPKDRFSAERLKGVDSTLKIQPAELGDSAVYLCASSLEVEAEQYFGPGTRLTVT.